One T cell receptor (beta chain) is described in this entry. These data belong to a study of T-cell reconstitution after alpha-beta-depleted transplantation in children. V lost 4 bases and J lost 0, with 14 bases in between. Germline CDR1 SGHRS, CDR2 YFSETQ. The length of the CDR3 is 16 residues. Unique molecular identifiers featured in how the TCRbeta library was prepared. TCRdb analysed the PCR reads with MiXCR anew, one entry per CDR3 protein. Of some 600,000 distinct CDR3 sequences listed, approximately 16% are singletons. The V call is TRBV5-1, the J call TRBJ2-1, with D perhaps TRBD1 (6 bases). The sample consisted of PBMCs from the stem cell graft donor, taken from the stem cell graft. This TCR was recovered from a human donor who donated a stem cell graft to a child with acute myeloid leukemia. The CDR3, as DNA: TGCGCCAGCAGCCTCGGGACAATATTCTCCTACAATGAGCAGTTCTTC. It translates to CASSLGTIFSYNEQFF.